Shown below are 11 T cell receptor beta chains from a single sample sequenced in a study of blood T cell repertoires in COVID-19. The repertoire was sequenced with immunoSEQ multiplex PCR; TCRdb's copy has only in-frame clones and lacks some. Here the sample spans a few hundred thousand clones, over 75% being singletons. Sequencing was carried out using PBMCs or T cells enriched from blood (not recorded which). The receptors originated from a man younger than 45 in a cohort exposed to, infected with or recovered from COVID-19 (not recorded which).

The chain is built from TRBV4-3 and TRBJ2-7; 9 bases fit TRBD2. The ends lost 4 bases at V and 4 bases at J; junction bases unmatched: 8. CDR3 size: 15 residues. Germline CDR1 is LGHNA and CDR2 is YSLEER. Here the CDR3 DNA reads TGCGCCAGCAGCCCCGGACTAGCGAGGGGATACGAGCAGTACTTC. Amino acids: CASSPGLARGYEQYF.

The count of this clone is one. V is TRBV28 and J is TRBJ1-2; 8 bases line up with TRBD1. The CDR3 is 15 residues long. CDR1 and CDR2 (germline): MDHEN, SYDVKM. The trim removed 3 bases at V and 2 bases at J, leaving 5 bases unmatched. The CDR3 is CASSFAGGVNYGYTF. The CDR3 nucleotides are TGTGCCAGCAGTTTCGCAGGGGGCGTAAACTATGGCTACACCTTC.

The genes are TRBV7-2 and TRBJ2-7; maybe TRBD1 (5 bases). The V end lost 0 bases, the J end lost 0 bases, and 9 bases lay between the germline ends. Per the germline V gene, CDR1 is SGHTA and CDR2 is FQGNSA. The CDR3 runs 15 residues. CDR3 in DNA: TGTGCCAGCAGCTTAGCGACAGATATCTCCTACGAGCAGTACTTC. This codes for CASSLATDISYEQYF.

The chain's CDR3 is CASKGGAGAFF. In DNA, the CDR3 is TGTGCCAGCAAGGGCGGGGCGGGTGCTTTCTTT. The V gene is TRBV2, the J gene TRBJ1-1, with a tentative D call TRBD1 (5 bases). V lost 7 bases and J 11 bases, leaving 14 bases between the germline ends. Per germline, CDR1 SNHLY and CDR2 FYNNEI. CDR3 length: 11 amino acids.

The chain is built from TRBV21-1 and TRBJ1-4; the D call of TRBD1 is as the table states it, not checked on the DNA. TRBV21-1 counts as a pseudogene. This CDR3 region has 20 residues. The CDR3 DNA reads as TGTGCCAGCAGCAACTTTTTACGGGACAGGGGGCGATTGACTAATGAAAAACTGTTTTTT. It translates to CASSNFLRDRGRLTNEKLFF.

The CDR3 here is CATSRDTSGSYEQYF. The CDR3 nucleotides are TGTGCCACCAGCAGAGATACTAGCGGGTCCTACGAGCAGTACTTC. The chain links TRBV15 to TRBJ2-7; 9 bases align to TRBD2. Germline V lookup: CDR1 LNHNV, CDR2 YYDKDF (reference sequence). This CDR3 is built from 15 residues. V lost 0 bases, J lost 1 base, and 1 base stayed unmatched.

CDR3 amino acids: CASSLQDRVYEQYF. The CDR3 DNA reads TGTGCCAGCAGTTTACAGGACAGGGTCTACGAGCAGTACTTC. The chain couples TRBV28 to TRBJ2-7; 8 bases are a match to TRBD1. The CDR3 length is 14 residues. The V segment lost 2 bases and the J segment 3 bases; nucleotides outside the gene matches: 3. Germline V gene sequence: CDR1 MDHEN, CDR2 SYDVKM.

This CDR3 is CASSDSLNTEAFF. DNA for the CDR3: TGTGCCAGCAGTGACTCGTTAAACACTGAAGCTTTCTTT. The chain employs TRBV6-4 and TRBJ1-1; no definite D call. The CDR3 runs to 13 residues. Trimming left V 0 bases short and J 2 bases short, with 4 bases between. Per germline, CDR1 MRHNA and CDR2 SNTAGT.

The V call is TRBV7-3, the J call TRBJ2-1; possibly TRBD2 for D (5 bases). Trimming took off 1 base at V and 9 bases at J, with 13 bases between the two ends. The CDR3 is made up of 14 amino acids. Germline V gives CDR1 SGHTA, CDR2 FQGTGA. CDR3 in DNA: TGTGCCAGCAGCTTAATTACTAGAGATACTGAGCAGTTCTTC. This sequence encodes CASSLITRDTEQFF.

The chain uses TRBV19 and TRBJ1-1; D is possibly TRBD1 (5 bases). The CDR3 covers 13 residues. Trimming took off 8 bases at V and 2 bases at J, with 12 bases between the two ends. Germline V gene data show CDR1 as LNHDA and CDR2 as SQIVND (reference sequence). The CDR3 DNA sequence: TGTGCCAGTTCGGGACTTATAAACACTGAAGCTTTCTTT. Protein sequence: CASSGLINTEAFF.

The rearrangement joins TRBV3-1 (or the pseudogene TRBV3-2) to TRBJ1-2; D gene uncertain. Germline-derived CDR1 and CDR2 are LGHDT and YNNKEL (reference sequence). V was trimmed by 1 base and J by 8 bases, leaving 11 bases between them. CDR3 length: 13 residues. In DNA, the CDR3 is TGTGCCAGCAGCCAAGTCTTGGGCGGGGGCTACACCTTC. Encoded protein: CASSQVLGGGYTF.